Below, one T cell receptor (beta chain) is given with its context. Its target is unknown. Before the COVID-19 pandemic, during about 2010-2019, CD4+ T cells were taken from unexposed donors. CD4+ T cells were isolated from the cells after more than 8 days of culture. The sample originates from a study of CD4 T cells in relation to SARS-CoV-2 and coronaviruses. Profiling relied on immunoSEQ multiplex PCR, and the TCRdb table lists in-frame clones only, not all of them. The table lists about 19,000 clones, about 80% of them singletons. The CDR3 runs 15 residues. V gave up 7 bases and J gave up 1 base, with 11 bases separating them. The V gene's germline CDR1 is LGHDT and CDR2 YNNKEL (reference sequence).

Sequences were obtained from CD4+ T cells from PBMCs, cultured in vitro. The clonotype was recovered from a human donor in good health. The rearrangement links TRBV3-1 (or the pseudogene TRBV3-2) to TRBJ2-6; D perhaps matches TRBD1 (5 bases). CDR3 amino acids: CASTYQGSGANVLTF. In DNA form, the CDR3 reads TGTGCCAGCACCTACCAGGGATCTGGGGCCAACGTCCTGACTTTC.